These 24 T cell receptor beta chains were sequenced from one sample in a study of cytomegalovirus exposure and HLA in healthy donors. The primer mix had 60 Vbeta and 13 Jbeta primers. Generated by immunoSEQ multiplex PCR, the TCRdb table keeps only in-frame clones and is missing some. The data show some 150,000 clones, with 73% seen just once and about an eighth held by the top ten. Sample: PBMCs. Source of these receptors: a human donor in good health.

This chain links TRBV5-1 with TRBJ2-1; 13 bases are shared with TRBD2. From germline, CDR1 is SGHRS and CDR2 YFSETQ. The CDR3 is 17 residues long. V lost 1 base and J lost 8; bases outside the gene matches: 9. This chain's CDR3 is CASSLIGLAGASDEQFF. CDR3 DNA: TGCGCCAGCAGCTTGATCGGACTAGCGGGGGCCTCTGATGAGCAGTTCTTC.

In its sample, this clone was seen once. The V call is TRBV27, the J call TRBJ2-1; TRBD2 matches at 11 bases. The CDR3 is 16 residues long. After removal of 4 bases from V and 5 bases from J, the junction contained 7 bases not matched to a gene. Germline CDR1 reads MNHEY; CDR2 reads SMNVEV (reference sequence). CDR3 DNA sequence: TGTGCCAGCAGTTACATAGCGGGGGGGCCCAACAATGAGCAGTTCTTC. Residues: CASSYIAGGPNNEQFF.

This clone was recorded only once. The chain links TRBV5-4 to TRBJ2-5; a weak D match, TRBD1 (7 bases). V lost 1 base to trimming and J lost 7 bases, with 14 bases between them. The CDR3 contains 14 residues. Germline V gene lookup returns CDR1 SGHNT and CDR2 YYREEE (reference sequence). DNA for the CDR3: TGTGCCAGCAGCTTGATGCAGGGGGGAGCGACCCAGTACTTC. Translated: CASSLMQGGATQYF.

This chain links TRBV18 with TRBJ2-2; a possible D gene is TRBD1 (6 bases). The CDR3 is made up of 15 amino acids. Germline V CDR1 and CDR2: KGHSH, LQKENI. V gave up 1 base and J gave up 4 bases, with 10 bases separating them. The CDR3 sequence is CASSPRDTVTGELFF. Here the CDR3 DNA reads TGTGCCAGCTCACCACGGGACACGGTCACCGGGGAGCTGTTTTTT.

This chain connects TRBV5-1 to TRBJ2-3; D may be TRBD2 (6 bases). V was cut by 3 bases and J by 5 bases, with 13 bases left in between. The V gene's germline CDR1 is SGHRS and CDR2 YFSETQ. CDR3 length: 14 residues. CDR3 in amino acids: CASSSGDFLDTQYF. In DNA, the CDR3 is TGCGCCAGCAGCTCGGGGGACTTCCTAGATACGCAGTATTTT.

This chain connects TRBV6-1 to TRBJ2-7; D remains ambiguous. The ends were cut back, 3 bases at V and 3 bases at J, with 12 bases in the middle. The CDR3 length is 14 residues. Germline V gene lookup returns CDR1 MNHNS and CDR2 SASEGT. For the CDR3, the DNA is TGTGCCAGCAGTGACACGGCGTCGGGCTACGAGCAGTACTTC. This translates into CASSDTASGYEQYF.

This sequence joins TRBV6-5 and TRBJ1-1, with 8 bases aligning to TRBD1. The junction had 6 bases not matched to a gene; V was cut back by 5 bases and J by 1 base. The CDR3 is made up of 15 amino acids. CDR1 is MNHEY and CDR2 is SVGAGI in the germline V gene. CDR3 nucleotides: TGTGCCAGCAGTCCTCCCGGGACAGGGAACACTGAAGCTTTCTTT. This codes for CASSPPGTGNTEAFF.

The J gene is TRBJ2-1, the V gene TRBV29-1, with unresolved D. The CDR3 has 10 residues. CDR1 and CDR2 (germline): SQVTM, ANQGSEA. V was pared by 1 base and J by 10 bases, with 5 bases between. The CDR3 sequence is CSVEAPEQFF. CDR3 DNA: TGCAGCGTTGAAGCCCCGGAGCAGTTCTTC.

The chain employs TRBV5-6 and TRBJ2-2; 8 positions agree with TRBD2. V dropped 5 bases and J dropped 4; count of bases not matched to a gene: 7. Germline loops: CDR1 SGHDT, CDR2 YYEEEE. The CDR3 consists of 15 residues. The CDR3 is CASSQAGGGTGELFF. The DNA for the CDR3 is TGTGCCAGCAGTCAAGCCGGGGGGGGCACCGGGGAGCTGTTTTTT.

The chain employs TRBV7-9 and TRBJ2-5, with D possibly matching TRBD1 (7 bases). The V and J ends lost 5 bases and 2 bases respectively, with 21 bases between them. There are 17 residues in the CDR3. Germline CDR1 SEHNR, CDR2 FQNEAQ (reference sequence). The CDR3 spells CASSDRQGLTSQETQYF. Here the CDR3 DNA reads TGTGCCAGCAGCGATCGACAGGGACTTACCTCACAAGAGACCCAGTACTTC.

This chain joins TRBV4-1 and TRBJ2-5; 8 nucleotides line up with TRBD1. The J call may be in error: the DNA end matches TRBJ2-7 better. This CDR3 has 14 amino acids. The germline CDR1 and CDR2 sequences are MGHRA and YSYEKL. CDR3 sequence reads: CASSHGQGTYEQYF. The CDR3 region has the DNA TGCGCCAGCAGCCACGGACAGGGTACCTACGAGCAGTACTTC.

The chain is built from TRBV6-1 and TRBJ2-3, with TRBD2 matching over 9 bases. With 7 bases clipped from V and 4 bases from J, the junction kept 9 bases outside the gene matches. This CDR3 contains 15 residues. The V gene's germline CDR1 is MNHNS and CDR2 SASEGT. The CDR3 here is CASTLEAGGADTQYF. CDR3 coding DNA: TGTGCCAGCACCCTGGAAGCGGGAGGTGCAGATACGCAGTATTTT.

This clone was detected a few times. The chain joins TRBV5-4 to TRBJ1-1; D may be TRBD1 (6 bases). Between the trimmed V and J ends, which lost 4 bases and 0 bases, there was a span of 13 bases. Per the germline V gene, CDR1 is SGHNT and CDR2 is YYREEE (reference sequence). The CDR3 extends over 15 amino acids. The CDR3 here is CASSPDRTLNTEAFF. In DNA, the CDR3 is TGTGCCAGCAGCCCAGACAGGACTTTGAACACTGAAGCTTTCTTT.

The chain couples TRBV6-1 to TRBJ2-7; D is unresolved. V gave up 2 bases and J gave up 5 bases, with 13 bases separating them. This CDR3 is built from 14 residues. Germline CDR1 and CDR2: MNHNS and SASEGT. CDR3: CASSEFPVRHEQYF. Here the CDR3 DNA reads TGTGCCAGCAGTGAATTCCCAGTTCGTCACGAGCAGTACTTC.

The chain is built from TRBV6-1 and TRBJ2-5; D call uncertain. The length of the CDR3 is 11 residues. Germline V gives CDR1 MNHNS, CDR2 SASEGT. V shed 8 bases and J shed 2 bases, with 6 bases lying between them. The chain's CDR3 is CASGQQETQYF. As DNA, the CDR3 is TGTGCCAGCGGGCAGCAAGAGACCCAGTACTTC.

The chain uses TRBV29-1 and TRBJ2-7; D possibly corresponds to TRBD2 (6 bases). The germline V gene has CDR1 SQVTM and CDR2 ANQGSEA. There are 15 residues in the CDR3. With 4 bases removed from V and 2 bases from J, the gap between germline ends came to 18 bases. The CDR3 sequence is CSVVGAAGPTYEQYF. CDR3 bases: TGCAGCGTTGTAGGTGCGGCGGGACCAACCTACGAGCAGTACTTC.

This clone was found once. One junction end does not reproduce the germline sequence, and a read error may be involved. The same CDR3 is also encoded by other DNA sequences in this sample. This chain joins TRBV27 and TRBJ2-7; tentative D call: TRBD1 (5 bases). CDR3 size: 14 residues. The germline CDR1 and CDR2 sequences are MNHEY and SMNVEV (reference sequence). The CDR3 nucleotides read TGTGCCAGCAGCCCTTCCAGGGCGAACTACGAGCAATACTTC. Its translation is CASSPSRANYEQYF.

This clone was recorded only once. The J gene is TRBJ1-4, the V gene TRBV6-1; 9 nucleotides align to TRBD1. The V gene end was trimmed by 4 bases and the J gene end by 7 bases; junction bases not matched to a gene: 4. The CDR3 has 14 residues. The germline V gene has CDR1 MNHNS and CDR2 SASEGT. The DNA of the CDR3 is TGTGCCAGCAGTGGGGACAGGGACGCTGAAAAACTGTTTTTT. Translation gives CASSGDRDAEKLFF.

The rearrangement links TRBV11-2 to TRBJ1-1, with no clear D. Trimming left V 5 bases short and J 4 bases short, with 20 bases between. The length of the CDR3 is 16 residues. The germline gives CDR1 SGHAT, CDR2 FQNNGV. CDR3 in amino acids: CASSGAAPRGSTEAFF. CDR3 nucleotides: TGTGCCAGCAGCGGAGCGGCACCCAGAGGGAGCACTGAAGCTTTCTTT.

V usage is TRBV11-2 and J usage is TRBJ2-7; 7 positions agree with TRBD2. In germline, CDR1 is SGHAT, CDR2 FQNNGV. The CDR3 is 15 amino acids. V shed 1 base and J 3 bases; nucleotides not matched to a gene: 6. The CDR3 DNA reads TGTGCCAGCAGCTTAGGCCAGACTAGCAGCTACGAGCAGTACTTC. The encoded protein is CASSLGQTSSYEQYF.

The gene calls are TRBV6-5 and TRBJ2-7, with a weak D call TRBD1 (5 bases). The CDR3 runs 14 residues. Germline loops: CDR1 MNHEY, CDR2 SVGAGI. Trimming pared 2 bases from V and 2 bases from J, leaving 10 bases between. CDR3 in amino acids: CASSYRRQTYEQYF. CDR3 nucleotide sequence: TGTGCCAGCAGTTACCGTAGACAGACCTACGAGCAGTACTTC.

The chain is built from TRBV2 and TRBJ1-2; D unresolved. V was trimmed by 4 bases and J by 4 bases, leaving 13 bases between them. The V gene's germline CDR1 is SNHLY and CDR2 FYNNEI. The CDR3 is 14 residues long. This CDR3 is CASSVGRSSYGYTF. The CDR3 DNA sequence: TGTGCCAGCAGTGTAGGCAGGTCTTCCTATGGCTACACCTTC.

This clone occurred once. The junction differs from germline at one of its ends, possibly a read error. Other DNA sequences in the sample encode the same CDR3. The chain is built from TRBV5-1 and TRBJ1-1; D is ambiguous. This CDR3 contains 14 residues. Looked up from germline, CDR1 is SGHRS and CDR2 is YFSETQ. The CDR3 loop reads CASTLGSANTEAFF. CDR3 DNA: TGCGCCAGCACCCTGGGCTCGGCGAACACTGAAGCTTTCTTC. Variable domain in full (rest from reference TRBV5-1 and TRBJ1-1): KAGVTQTPRYLIKTRGQQVTLSCSPISGHRSVSWYQQTPGQGLQFLFEYFSETQRNKGNFPGRFSGRQFSNSRSEMNVSTLELGDSALYLCASTLGSANTEAFFGQGTRLTVV.

The genes are TRBV19 and TRBJ2-2; 8 bases line up with TRBD1. The length of the CDR3 is 14 residues. V gave up 9 bases and J gave up 6 bases; unmatched junction bases: 9. Germline V lookup: CDR1 LNHDA, CDR2 SQIVND (reference sequence). The CDR3 sequence is CARPGQESSGELFF. CDR3 coding DNA: TGTGCCAGGCCGGGACAGGAGTCCTCCGGGGAGCTGTTTTTT.